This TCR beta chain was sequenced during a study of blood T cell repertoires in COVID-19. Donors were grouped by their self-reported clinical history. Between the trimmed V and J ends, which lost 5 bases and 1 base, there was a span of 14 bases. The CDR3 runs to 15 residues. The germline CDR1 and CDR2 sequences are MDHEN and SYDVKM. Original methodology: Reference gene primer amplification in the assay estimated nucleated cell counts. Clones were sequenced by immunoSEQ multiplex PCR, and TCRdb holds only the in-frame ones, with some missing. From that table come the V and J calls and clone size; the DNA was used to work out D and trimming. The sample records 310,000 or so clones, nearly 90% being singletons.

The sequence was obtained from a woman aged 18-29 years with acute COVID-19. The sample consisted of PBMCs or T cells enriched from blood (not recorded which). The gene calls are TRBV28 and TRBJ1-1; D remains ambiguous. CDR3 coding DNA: TGTGCCAGCAGTCCTCGGACGGGGTCGAACACTGAAGCTTTCTTT. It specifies CASSPRTGSNTEAFF.